This T cell receptor beta chain was documented in a study of blood T cell repertoires in COVID-19 (dated by TCRdb to 2018 to 2021). The study in broad terms: The collaborator samples originated in the United States, Italy and Spain and spanned the acute and convalescent phases of COVID-19. The prospective study material was composed of cDNA or gDNA derived from T cells, B-cell-depleted T cells, or PBMCs. The samples were drawn from the first 160 participants of the ongoing ImmuneRACE study and from 1,254 subjects provided by 6 global collaborators. Where available, HLA class I and class II types were taken from metadata supplied by the sample provider and were not determined by assay-based typing. The repertoires were released in a freely available public database intended as a resource for research on the immune response to SARS-CoV-2. Deeply sampled blood TCRbeta repertoires from subjects exposed to, actively infected with, or recovered from COVID-19 were included in the dataset. Sample metadata almost always included a de-identified subject ID, COVID-19 status, age in years and sex.

Whole blood was collected in K2EDTA tubes by collaborating institutions according to the institutions' own protocols. Collaborator samples were shipped for TCRbeta analysis as frozen whole blood, isolated PBMCs, or DNA extracted from either sample type. The CDR3 spans 16 residues, from the cysteine through the phenylalanine. The retained sequence is limited to the CDR3, 48 bases, with the frame set at the first base. V is trimmed back by 4 bases and J by 1 base, and the junction contains 4 bases that no gene match accounts for. In the germline V gene (reference sequence), CDR1 corresponds to SEHNR and CDR2 to FQNEAQ. TCRbeta CDR3 regions were amplified from genomic DNA using the immunoSEQ Assay, a bias-controlled multiplex PCR. For the original study's pipeline: The number of nucleated cells in each sample was estimated by amplification of reference gene primers within the assay. Sequence reads were collapsed and filtered to measure the absolute abundance of every unique TCRbeta CDR3 rearrangement. For each sample, productive Simpson clonality was calculated by taking the square root of Simpson's diversity index across productive rearrangements. TCRdb's version of the immuneACCESS table is confined to in-frame rearrangements and falls short of the full clone set. An unresolved V gene accounts for under half of the shortfall where checked; the remainder is of unknown origin. V and J calls plus clone size are reproduced from that table; the DNA served to infer D and trimming. The sample table contains fewer than 100,000 clones; only one count was recorded for about 80% of them. The top ten clonotypes cover 11% of the sample.

As regards this clone: Its target antigen remains unknown. No qualities accompany the bases; no much larger clone lies one base away.

What the authors observed across the whole study: The quantity of clinical and demographic metadata differed by source and by participant and was supplied without curation.

Source material: peripheral blood. This chain joins TRBV7-9 to TRBJ2-5; 12 bases in the middle match TRBD2. This sequence was found in a man in his fifties with acute or convalescent COVID-19. The nucleotide sequence is given as TGTGCCAGCAGCTATGGACTAGCGGGGATCCAAGAGACCCAGTACTTC. Its translation is CASSYGLAGIQETQYF.